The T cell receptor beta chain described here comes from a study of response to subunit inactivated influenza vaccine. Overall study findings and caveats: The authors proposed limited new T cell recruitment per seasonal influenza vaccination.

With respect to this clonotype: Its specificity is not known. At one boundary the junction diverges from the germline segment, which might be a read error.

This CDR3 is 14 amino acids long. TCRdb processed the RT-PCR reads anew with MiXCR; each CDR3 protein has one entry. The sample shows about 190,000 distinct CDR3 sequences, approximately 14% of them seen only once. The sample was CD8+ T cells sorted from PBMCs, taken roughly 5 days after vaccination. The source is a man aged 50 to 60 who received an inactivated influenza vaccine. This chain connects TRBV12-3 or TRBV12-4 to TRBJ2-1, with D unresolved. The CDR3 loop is CASSLGGSHNEQFF. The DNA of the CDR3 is TGTGCCAGCAGTTTAGGAGGCTCCCACAATGAGCAGTTCTTC.